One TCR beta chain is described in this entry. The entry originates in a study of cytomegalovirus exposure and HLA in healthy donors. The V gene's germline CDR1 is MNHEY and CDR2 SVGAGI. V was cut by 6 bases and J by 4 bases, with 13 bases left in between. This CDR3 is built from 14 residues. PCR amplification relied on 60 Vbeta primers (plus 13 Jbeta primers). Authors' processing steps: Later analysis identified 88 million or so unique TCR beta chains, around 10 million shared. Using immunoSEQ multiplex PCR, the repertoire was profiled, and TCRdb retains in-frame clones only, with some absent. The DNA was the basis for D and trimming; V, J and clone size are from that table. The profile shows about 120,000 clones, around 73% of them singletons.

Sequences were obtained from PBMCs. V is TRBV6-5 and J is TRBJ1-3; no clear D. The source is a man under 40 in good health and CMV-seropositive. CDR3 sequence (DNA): TGTGCCAGCAGACTCGCAGGTGCCGGAAACACCATATATTTT. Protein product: CASRLAGAGNTIYF.